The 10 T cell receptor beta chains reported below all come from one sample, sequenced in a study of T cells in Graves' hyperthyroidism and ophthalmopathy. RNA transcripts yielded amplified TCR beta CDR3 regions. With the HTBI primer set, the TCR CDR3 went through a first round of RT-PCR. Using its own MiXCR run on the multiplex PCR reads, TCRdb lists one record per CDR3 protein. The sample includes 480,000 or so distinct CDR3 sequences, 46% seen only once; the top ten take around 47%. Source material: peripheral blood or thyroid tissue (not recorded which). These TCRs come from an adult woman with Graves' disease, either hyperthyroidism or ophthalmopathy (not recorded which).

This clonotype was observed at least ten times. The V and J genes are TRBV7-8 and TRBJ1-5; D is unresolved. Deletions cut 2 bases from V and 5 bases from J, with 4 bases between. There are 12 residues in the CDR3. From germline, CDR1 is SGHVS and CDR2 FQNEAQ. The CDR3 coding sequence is TGTGCCAGCAGCTTATATGATCAGCCCCAGCATTTT. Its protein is CASSLYDQPQHF.

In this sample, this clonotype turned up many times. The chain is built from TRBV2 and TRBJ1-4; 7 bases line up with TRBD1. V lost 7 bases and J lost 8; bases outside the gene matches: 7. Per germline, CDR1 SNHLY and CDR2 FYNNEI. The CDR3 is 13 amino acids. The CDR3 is CASNEGGREKLFF. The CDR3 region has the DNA TGTGCCAGCAACGAAGGGGGCAGGGAAAAACTGTTTTTT. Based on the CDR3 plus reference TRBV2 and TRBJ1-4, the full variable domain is EPEVTQTPSHQVTQMGQEVILRCVPISNHLYFYWYRQILGQKVEFLVSFYNNEISEKSEIFDDQFSVERPDGSNFTLKIRSTKLEDSAMYFCASNEGGREKLFFGSGTQLSVL.

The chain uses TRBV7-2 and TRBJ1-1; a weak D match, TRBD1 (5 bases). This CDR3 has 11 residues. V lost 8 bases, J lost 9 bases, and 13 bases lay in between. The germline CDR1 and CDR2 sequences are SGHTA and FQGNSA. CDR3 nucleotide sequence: TGTGCCAGCCGACGGGACTTGCAAGCTTTCTTT. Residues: CASRRDLQAFF.

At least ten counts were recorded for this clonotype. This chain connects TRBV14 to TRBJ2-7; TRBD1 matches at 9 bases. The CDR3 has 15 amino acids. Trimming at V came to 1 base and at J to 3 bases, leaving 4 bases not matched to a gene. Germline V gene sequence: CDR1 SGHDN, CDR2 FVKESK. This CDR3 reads CASSQGDRALYEQYF. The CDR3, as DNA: TGTGCCAGCAGCCAAGGGGACAGGGCCCTCTACGAGCAGTACTTC.

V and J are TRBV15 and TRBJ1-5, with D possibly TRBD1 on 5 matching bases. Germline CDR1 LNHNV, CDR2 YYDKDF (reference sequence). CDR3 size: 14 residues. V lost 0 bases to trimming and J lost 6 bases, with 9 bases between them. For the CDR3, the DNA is TGTGCCACCAGCAGAGATCCGGGGACTCAGCCCCAGCATTTT. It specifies CATSRDPGTQPQHF.

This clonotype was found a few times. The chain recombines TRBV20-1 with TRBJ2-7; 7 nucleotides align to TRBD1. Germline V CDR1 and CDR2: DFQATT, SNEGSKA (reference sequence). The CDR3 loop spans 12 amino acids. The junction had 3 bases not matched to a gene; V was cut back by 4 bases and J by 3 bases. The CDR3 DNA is TGCAGTGCTACGGACAGGAACTACGAGCAGTACTTC. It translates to CSATDRNYEQYF.

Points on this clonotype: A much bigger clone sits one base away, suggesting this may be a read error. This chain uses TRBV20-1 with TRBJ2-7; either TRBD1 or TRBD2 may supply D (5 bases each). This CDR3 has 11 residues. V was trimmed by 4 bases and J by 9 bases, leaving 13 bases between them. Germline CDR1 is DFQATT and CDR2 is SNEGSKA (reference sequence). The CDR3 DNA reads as TGCAGTGCTATTTTGACAGAGGGGCAGTACTTC. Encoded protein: CSAILTEGQYF.

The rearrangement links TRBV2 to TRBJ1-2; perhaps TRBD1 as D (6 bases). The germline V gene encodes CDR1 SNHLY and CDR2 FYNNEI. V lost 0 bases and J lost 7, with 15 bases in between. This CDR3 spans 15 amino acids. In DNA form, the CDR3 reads TGTGCCAGCAGTGAAGCGCTGGGGGCCGCGTTTGGCTACACCTTC. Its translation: CASSEALGAAFGYTF.

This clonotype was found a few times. The CDR3 DNA sequence: TGTGCCAGCAGCCCCCGGGCCCTAGGGGAGACCCAGTACTTC. Encoded protein: CASSPRALGETQYF. The chain uses TRBV7-8 and TRBJ2-5, with D unresolved. The CDR3 length is 14 residues. The germline CDR1 and CDR2 sequences are SGHVS and FQNEAQ. V gave up 5 bases and J gave up 5 bases, with 15 bases separating them.

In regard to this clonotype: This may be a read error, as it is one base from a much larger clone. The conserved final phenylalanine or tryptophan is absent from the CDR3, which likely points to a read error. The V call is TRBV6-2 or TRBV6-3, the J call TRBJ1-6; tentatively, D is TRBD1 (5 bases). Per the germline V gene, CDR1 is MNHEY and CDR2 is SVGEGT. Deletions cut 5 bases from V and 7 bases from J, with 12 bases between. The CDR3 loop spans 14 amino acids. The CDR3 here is CASSLPQANSPLHS. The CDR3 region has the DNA TGTGCCAGCAGTCTTCCACAGGCCAATTCACCCCTCCACTCT.